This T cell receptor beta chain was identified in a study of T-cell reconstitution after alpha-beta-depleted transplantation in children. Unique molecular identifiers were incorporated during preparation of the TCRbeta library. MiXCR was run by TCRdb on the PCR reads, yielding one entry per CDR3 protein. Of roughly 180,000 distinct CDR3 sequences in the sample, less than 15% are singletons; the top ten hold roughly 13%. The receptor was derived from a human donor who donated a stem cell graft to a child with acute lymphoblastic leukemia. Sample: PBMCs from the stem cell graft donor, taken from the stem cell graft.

This chain's CDR3 is CSARAPYQVAGGPRNEQYF. The CDR3 DNA sequence: TGCAGTGCTAGAGCCCCGTACCAGGTAGCGGGAGGCCCCAGAAACGAGCAGTACTTC. V and J are TRBV20-1 and TRBJ2-7; 10 bases map to TRBD2. The V gene's germline CDR1 is DFQATT and CDR2 SNEGSKA (reference sequence). There are 19 residues in the CDR3. The trim removed 1 base at V and 5 bases at J, leaving 20 bases unmatched.